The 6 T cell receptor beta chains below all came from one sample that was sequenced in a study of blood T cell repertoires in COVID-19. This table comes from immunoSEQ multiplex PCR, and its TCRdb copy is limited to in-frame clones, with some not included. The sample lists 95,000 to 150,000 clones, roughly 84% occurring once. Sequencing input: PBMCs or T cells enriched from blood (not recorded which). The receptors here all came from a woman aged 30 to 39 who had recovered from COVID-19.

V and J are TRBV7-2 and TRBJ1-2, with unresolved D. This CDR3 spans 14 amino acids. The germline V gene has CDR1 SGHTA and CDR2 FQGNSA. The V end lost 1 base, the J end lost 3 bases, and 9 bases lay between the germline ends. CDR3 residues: CASSLGAPYYGYTF. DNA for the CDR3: TGTGCCAGCAGCTTAGGTGCGCCCTACTATGGCTACACCTTC. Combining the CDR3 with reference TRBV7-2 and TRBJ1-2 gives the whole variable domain GAGVSQSPSNKVTEKGKDVELRCDPISGHTALYWYRQSLGQGLEFLIYFQGNSAPDKSGLPSDRFSAERTGGSVSTLTIQRTQQEDSAVYLCASSLGAPYYGYTFGSGTRLTVV.

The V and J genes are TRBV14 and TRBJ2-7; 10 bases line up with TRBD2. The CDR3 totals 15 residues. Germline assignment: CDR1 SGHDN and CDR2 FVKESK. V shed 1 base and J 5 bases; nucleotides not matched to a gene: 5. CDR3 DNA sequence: TGTGCCAGCAGCCAAGTAGCGGGAGGAACCAACGAGCAGTACTTC. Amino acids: CASSQVAGGTNEQYF.

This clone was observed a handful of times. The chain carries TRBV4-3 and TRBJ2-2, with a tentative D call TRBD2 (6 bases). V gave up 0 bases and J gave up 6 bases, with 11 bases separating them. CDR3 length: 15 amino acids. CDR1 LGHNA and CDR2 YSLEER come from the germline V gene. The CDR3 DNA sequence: TGCGCCAGCAGCCAAGAGGGCCGACTAGCCGGGGAGCTGTTTTTT. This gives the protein CASSQEGRLAGELFF.

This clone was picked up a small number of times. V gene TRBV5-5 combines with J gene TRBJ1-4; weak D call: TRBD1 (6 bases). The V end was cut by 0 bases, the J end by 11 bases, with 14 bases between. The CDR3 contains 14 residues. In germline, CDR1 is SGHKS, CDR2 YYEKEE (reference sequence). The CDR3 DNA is TGTGCCAGCAGCTTGGGTCATGAGAGGGGGAAACTGTTTTTT. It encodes CASSLGHERGKLFF.

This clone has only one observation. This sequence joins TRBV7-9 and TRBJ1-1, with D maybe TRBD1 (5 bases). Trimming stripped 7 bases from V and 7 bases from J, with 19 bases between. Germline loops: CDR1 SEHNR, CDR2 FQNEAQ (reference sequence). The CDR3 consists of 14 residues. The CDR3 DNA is TGTGCCAGCAACTCATATAAGACCCAGGGTGAAGCTTTCTTT. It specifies CASNSYKTQGEAFF.

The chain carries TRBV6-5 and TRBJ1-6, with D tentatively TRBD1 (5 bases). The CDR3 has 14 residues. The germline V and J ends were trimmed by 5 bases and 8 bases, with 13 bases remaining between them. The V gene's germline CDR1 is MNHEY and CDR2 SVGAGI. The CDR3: CASSRQPPDSPLHF. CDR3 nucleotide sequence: TGTGCCAGCAGTCGACAGCCGCCGGATTCACCCCTCCACTTT.